This T cell receptor beta chain was recorded in a study of shared clonotypes between healthy human individuals. The germline gives CDR1 SGHNT, CDR2 YYREEE (reference sequence). V was cut by 1 base and J by 6 bases, with 10 bases left in between. The CDR3 sequence is 13 residues long. Naive CD45RA+ and memory CD45RA-negative subsets were split from CD4+ cells. Sorted subsets were amplified in replicate PCRs using 150 to 250 ng DNA, about 30,000 T cell genomes. Data came from immunoSEQ multiplex PCR; TCRdb stores just in-frame clones and leaves some out. The sample has 2,500,000 or so clones, roughly nine tenths seen once; the top ten hold around 0.14%.

Material: naive CD4+ T cells sorted from blood. As to subset: CD45RA+ positively selected. The receptor comes from a man between 18 and 29 years old in good health. The V call is TRBV5-4, the J call TRBJ1-2; D might be TRBD1 (6 bases). As DNA, the CDR3 is TGTGCCAGCAGCTTGACAGGGATCAATGGCTACACCTTC. Encoded protein: CASSLTGINGYTF.